A selection of T cell receptor beta chains follows, all from one sample in a study of T cell responses to AZD1222 COVID-19 vaccine. The table came from immunoSEQ multiplex PCR; TCRdb's copy has only in-frame clones and leaves some out. The table has about 59,000 clones, 89% seen once. The sequencing used peripheral blood, collected 28 days after the second AZD1222 dose. These TCRs come from an adult who received the AZD1222 COVID-19 vaccine. Each CDR3 is given with its conserved first and last residue. D genes are given only for firm matches. Only some rows state a clone size, as once, few, many or a class for expanded clones.

.,TRBV5-4,.,TRBJ1-2,CASSLGGRGVGYTF,TGTGCCAGCAGCTTGGGGGGCAGGGGAGTCGGCTACACCTTC
.,TRBV7-7,.,TRBJ1-2,CASSFGYTF,TGTGCTAGCAGCTTTGGCTACACCTTC
.,TRBV25-1,TRBD1,TRBJ2-7,CASSARQGRYEQYF,TGTGCCAGCAGTGCAAGACAGGGACGCTACGAGCAGTACTTC
.,TRBV9,.,TRBJ1-4,CASSSGQSPTNEKLFF,TGTGCCAGCAGCTCAGGACAGTCCCCAACTAATGAAAAACTGTTTTTT
once,TRBV7-9,.,TRBJ1-3,CASSQNPASGNTIYF,TGTGCCAGCAGCCAAAATCCAGCCTCTGGAAACACCATATATTTT
.,TRBV6-5,.,TRBJ2-7,CASSSTTGTEQYF,TGTGCCAGCAGTTCCACGACCGGGACAGAGCAGTACTTC
.,TRBV9,.,TRBJ2-5,CASSVASEETQYF,TGTGCCAGCAGCGTAGCGTCAGAAGAGACCCAGTACTTC
.,TRBV28,.,TRBJ1-1,CASSFGGPNTEAFF,TGTGCCAGCAGTTTCGGGGGCCCGAACACTGAAGCTTTCTTT
.,TRBV13,TRBD1,TRBJ1-5,CASSHHRDRLNSNQPQHF,TGTGCCAGCAGCCATCACCGGGACAGACTTAATAGCAATCAGCCCCAGCATTTT
.,TRBV23-1,TRBD1,TRBJ1-5,CASSRDRDQKSEGQPQHF,TGCGCCAGCAGTCGGGACAGGGACCAGAAGTCTGAAGGTCAGCCCCAGCATTTT
.,TRBV19,.,TRBJ1-5,CASSNDRNNQPQHF,TGTGCCAGTAGTAACGACAGAAACAATCAGCCCCAGCATTTT
.,TRBV7-3,.,TRBJ1-3,CASSLTADLSGNTIYF,TGTGCCAGCAGCTTAACGGCGGACCTCTCTGGAAACACCATATATTTT
.,TRBV9,.,TRBJ1-6,CASSAREGKNSPLHF,TGTGCCAGCAGCGCGCGGGAGGGAAAGAATTCACCCCTCCACTTT
.,TRBV27,.,TRBJ1-4,CASSRTVTVNEKLFF,TGTGCCAGCAGTCGGACGGTTACGGTTAATGAAAAACTGTTTTTT
.,TRBV6-5,TRBD2,TRBJ2-7,CASSYTGTSGSYEQYF,TGTGCCAGCAGTTACACCGGGACTAGCGGGTCCTACGAGCAGTACTTC
.,TRBV9,TRBD2,TRBJ2-1,CASSVGLAGGGGYNEQFF,TGTGCCAGCAGCGTCGGGCTAGCGGGAGGAGGGGGTTACAATGAGCAGTTCTTC
.,TRBV6-1,.,TRBJ1-5,CASSEGGQGQPQHF,TGTGCCAGCAGTGAAGGGGGGCAGGGTCAGCCCCAGCATTTT
.,TRBV6-5,.,TRBJ1-6,CASGGQSSYNSPLHF,TGTGCCAGCGGCGGTCAGAGCTCCTATAATTCACCCCTCCACTTT
.,TRBV3-1/TRBV3-2,.,TRBJ1-5,CASSQGTTTGSPQHF,TGTGCCAGCAGCCAAGGAACAACGACGGGGTCGCCCCAGCATTTT
.,TRBV19,.,TRBJ2-2,CASSINPPGTANTGELFF,TGTGCCAGTAGTATAAACCCCCCCGGGACGGCGAACACCGGGGAGCTGTTTTTT
.,TRBV12-3/TRBV12-4,.,TRBJ1-1,CASSLGGSTEAFF,TGTGCCAGCAGTCTGGGGGGTAGTACTGAAGCTTTCTTT
once,TRBV7-8,.,TRBJ2-1,CASSPEGLSNEQFF,TGTGCCAGCAGCCCAGAGGGGCTCTCCAATGAGCAGTTCTTC
.,TRBV7-3,.,TRBJ2-5,CASSLRGSGQETQYF,TGTGCCAGCAGCTTAAGAGGAAGCGGCCAAGAGACCCAGTACTTC
.,TRBV19,.,TRBJ1-3,CASSIAIGNTIYF,TGTGCCAGTAGTATAGCCATTGGAAACACCATATATTTT
.,TRBV9,.,TRBJ2-1,CASSVGGIYNEQFF,TGTGCCAGCAGCGTCGGCGGGATTTACAATGAGCAGTTCTTC
.,TRBV11-3,.,TRBJ2-6,CASSQGSGANVLTF,TGTGCCAGCAGTCAGGGGAGTGGGGCCAACGTCCTGACTTTC
.,TRBV4-1,.,TRBJ2-1,CASSQRAQLNEQFF,TGCGCCAGCAGCCAAAGAGCCCAGCTCAATGAGCAGTTCTTC
.,TRBV12-3/TRBV12-4,.,TRBJ1-5,CASSLRAHQPQHF,TGTGCCAGCAGTTTAAGGGCCCATCAGCCCCAGCATTTT
once,TRBV11-2,.,TRBJ1-1,CASIEGGGLTEAFF,TGTGCCAGCATAGAAGGAGGGGGGCTCACTGAAGCTTTCTTT
.,TRBV7-3,.,TRBJ2-2,CASSVQGAGELFF,TGTGCCAGCAGCGTACAGGGAGCCGGGGAGCTGTTTTTT
.,TRBV12-3/TRBV12-4,.,TRBJ2-3,CASSSSTDTQYF,TGTGCCAGCAGTTCGAGCACAGATACGCAGTATTTT
.,TRBV12-3/TRBV12-4,.,TRBJ1-3,CASLQGSGNTIYF,TGTGCCAGCTTACAGGGTTCTGGAAACACCATATATTTT
.,TRBV5-4,.,TRBJ2-2,CASSLDATATGELFF,TGTGCCAGCAGCTTGGACGCGACGGCCACCGGGGAGCTGTTTTTT
.,TRBV20-1,.,TRBJ1-5,CSASWTENQPQHF,TGCAGTGCTAGTTGGACAGAAAATCAGCCCCAGCATTTT
.,TRBV4-1,.,TRBJ2-3,CASSPKTSLTLGARSYTDTQYF,TGCGCCAGCAGCCCCAAGACTTCCCTCACACTCGGGGCGCGGAGTTACACAGATACGCAGTATTTT
.,TRBV5-1,.,TRBJ1-1,CASSLAGSVEEAFF,TGCGCCAGCAGCTTGGCCGGCAGTGTAGAAGAAGCTTTCTTT
once,TRBV5-1,TRBD1,TRBJ2-7,CASSTTTGIRYEQYF,TGCGCCAGCAGCACGACGACAGGGATCCGGTACGAGCAGTACTTC
.,TRBV7-2,TRBD1,TRBJ1-5,CASSGQENQPQHF,TGTGCCAGCAGCGGACAGGAAAATCAGCCCCAGCATTTT
.,TRBV25-1,.,TRBJ1-4,CASSEAGAVEKLFF,TGTGCCAGCAGTGAAGCAGGTGCGGTCGAAAAACTGTTTTTT
.,TRBV7-8,TRBD2,TRBJ2-3,CASSKGVAGVADTQYF,TGTGCCAGCAGCAAGGGTGTAGCGGGGGTCGCAGATACGCAGTATTTT
.,TRBV9,.,TRBJ2-7,CASSVGALAYEQYF,TGTGCCAGCAGCGTAGGGGCTTTGGCCTACGAGCAGTACTTC